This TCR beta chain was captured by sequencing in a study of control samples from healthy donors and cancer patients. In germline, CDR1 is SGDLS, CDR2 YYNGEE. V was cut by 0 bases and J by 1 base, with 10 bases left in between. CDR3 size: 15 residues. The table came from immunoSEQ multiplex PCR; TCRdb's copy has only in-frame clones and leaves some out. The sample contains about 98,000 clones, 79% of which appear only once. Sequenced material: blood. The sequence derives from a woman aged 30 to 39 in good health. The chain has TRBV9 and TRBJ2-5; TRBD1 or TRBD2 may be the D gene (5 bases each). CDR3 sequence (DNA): TGTGCCAGCAGCGTAGTCCCGGGGCTCCAAGAGACCCAGTACTTC. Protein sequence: CASSVVPGLQETQYF.